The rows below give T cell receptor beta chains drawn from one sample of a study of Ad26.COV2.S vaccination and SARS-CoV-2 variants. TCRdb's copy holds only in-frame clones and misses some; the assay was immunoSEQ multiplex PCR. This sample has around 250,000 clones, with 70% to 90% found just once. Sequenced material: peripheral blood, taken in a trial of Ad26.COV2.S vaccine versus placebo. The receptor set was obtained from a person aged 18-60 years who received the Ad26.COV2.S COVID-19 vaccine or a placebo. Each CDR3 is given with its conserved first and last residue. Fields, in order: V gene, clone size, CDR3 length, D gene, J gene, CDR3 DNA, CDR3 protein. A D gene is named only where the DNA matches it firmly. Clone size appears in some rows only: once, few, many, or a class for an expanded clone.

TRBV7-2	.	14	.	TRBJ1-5	TGTGCCAGCAGCTTAAGCAGGGTCAATCAGCCCCAGCATTTT	CASSLSRVNQPQHF
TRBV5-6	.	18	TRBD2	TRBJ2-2	TGTGCCAGCAGCCTTCCCGGACTAGCGGGAGCCAACACCGGGGAGCTGTTTTTT	CASSLPGLAGANTGELFF
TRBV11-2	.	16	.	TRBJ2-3	TGTGCCAGCAGCTTAGTGGGGCGGAGTAGCACAGATACGCAGTATTTT	CASSLVGRSSTDTQYF
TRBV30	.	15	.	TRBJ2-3	TGTGCCTGGAGTGACCTCAGAGGGAATAGGGTCTTGGGCTATTTT	CAWSDLRGNRVLGYF
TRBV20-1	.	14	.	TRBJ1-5	TGCAGTGCTAGTGGTCAAAAAAGGGGTCAGCCCCAGCATTTT	CSASGQKRGQPQHF
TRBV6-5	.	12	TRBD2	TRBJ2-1	TGTGCCAGCAGTTCGGCGGGAGGGCCAGAGTTCTTC	CASSSAGGPEFF
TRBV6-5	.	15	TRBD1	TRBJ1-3	TGTGCCAGCAGTCCCAGGGGGGGGGCTGGAAACACCATATATTTT	CASSPRGGAGNTIYF
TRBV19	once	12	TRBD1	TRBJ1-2	TGTGCCAGTATGAGACAGGGCTATGGCTACACCTTC	CASMRQGYGYTF
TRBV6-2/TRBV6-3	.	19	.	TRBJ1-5	TGTGCCAGCAGTTTCGACTTACAAGGGGCGGGGGCCAGCAATCAGCCCCAGCATTTT	CASSFDLQGAGASNQPQHF
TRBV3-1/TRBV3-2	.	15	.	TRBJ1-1	TGTGCCAGCAGATTCATCTCCGCTAAAAACACTGAAGCTTTCTTT	CASRFISAKNTEAFF
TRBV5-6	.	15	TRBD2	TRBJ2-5	TGTGCCAGCAATCTCCGGACTAGCAGCCAAGAGACCCAGTACTTC	CASNLRTSSQETQYF
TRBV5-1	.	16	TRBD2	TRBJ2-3	TGCGCCAGCAGCGCGGGACTAGCGGGAGTCGCAGATACGCAGTATTTT	CASSAGLAGVADTQYF
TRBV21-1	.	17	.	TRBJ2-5	TGTGCCAGCAGTCAATCCGGGGGGGACATTCCCCAAGAGACCCAGTACTTC	CASSQSGGDIPQETQYF
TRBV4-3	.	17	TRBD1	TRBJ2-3	TGCGCCAGCAGCCAAGCCCGGGACAGGACTAGCACAGATACGCAGTATTTT	CASSQARDRTSTDTQYF
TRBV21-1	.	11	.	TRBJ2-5	TGTGCCAGCAGGATTTGGGAGACCCAGTACTTC	CASRIWETQYF
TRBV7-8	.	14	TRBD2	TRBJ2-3	TGTGCCACCAAGCGGGGGGGATTTACAGATACGCAGTATTTT	CATKRGGFTDTQYF
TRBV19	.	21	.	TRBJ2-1	TGTGCCAGTAGTATCTCACCGGCGGGCAGGGCTTTCCCCAGCTCCTACAATGAGCAGTTCTTC	CASSISPAGRAFPSSYNEQFF
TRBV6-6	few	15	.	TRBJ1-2	TGTGCCAGCAGTTACTCGAGTGGAGGGAACTATGGCTACACCTTC	CASSYSSGGNYGYTF
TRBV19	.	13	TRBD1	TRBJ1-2	TGTGCCAGTAGCTTACGCGACAGGGTAGGCTACACCTTC	CASSLRDRVGYTF
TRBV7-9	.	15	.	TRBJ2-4	TGTGCCAGCAGCCCCCAGGAGGTACCTGGAAACATTCAGTACTTC	CASSPQEVPGNIQYF
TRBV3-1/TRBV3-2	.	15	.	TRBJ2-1	TGTGCCAGCAGCCCGGCAGGGGGGAGAGGACCTGAGCAGTTCTTC	CASSPAGGRGPEQFF
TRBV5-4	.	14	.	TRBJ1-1	TGTGCCAGCAGCGTCGGGAGGGAATTCGCTGAAGCTTTCTTT	CASSVGREFAEAFF
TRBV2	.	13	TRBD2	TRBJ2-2	TGTGCCAGCATGGGACTAGCGGGCGGGGAGCTGTTTTTT	CASMGLAGGELFF
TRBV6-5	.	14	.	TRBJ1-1	TGTGCCAGCAGTCCCACTACACGGAACACTGAAGCTTTCTTT	CASSPTTRNTEAFF
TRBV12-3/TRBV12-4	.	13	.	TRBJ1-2	TGTGCCAGCAGTCCGACAGGCTCGGGAGGCTACACCTTC	CASSPTGSGGYTF
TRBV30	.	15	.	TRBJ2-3	TGTGCCTGGAGTGTGACCCAGACAAGCACAGATACGCAGTATTTT	CAWSVTQTSTDTQYF
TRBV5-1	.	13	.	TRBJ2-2	TGCGCCAGCAGCTTGGGGGTGGCCGGGGAGCTGTTTTTT	CASSLGVAGELFF
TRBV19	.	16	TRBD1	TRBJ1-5	TGTGCCAGCGTTACTCGAGGGGGCGGGAGCAATCAGCCCCAGCATTTT	CASVTRGGGSNQPQHF
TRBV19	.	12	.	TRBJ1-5	TGTGCCAGTAGTATTTTGAGTCAGCCCCAGCATTTT	CASSILSQPQHF
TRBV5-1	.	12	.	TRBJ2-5	TGCGCCAGCAGCTTATCCTTAGAGACCCAGTACTTC	CASSLSLETQYF
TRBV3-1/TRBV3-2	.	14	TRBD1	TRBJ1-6	TGTGCCAGCAGCCAAGGTCGACAGGGGCCACCCCTCCACTTT	CASSQGRQGPPLHF